The 10 T cell receptor beta chains presented below share a single source sample, sequenced in a study of cytomegalovirus exposure and HLA in healthy donors. Sequencing used immunoSEQ multiplex PCR; TCRdb keeps in-frame clones, though not all of them. This repertoire shows fewer than 200,000 clones, around nine tenths found once; its top ten account for about 2.5%. Sequenced input: PBMCs. All receptors derive from a man aged 18 to 35 in good health and CMV-seropositive.

The rearrangement joins TRBV7-2 to TRBJ1-2; D ambiguous. Germline assignment: CDR1 SGHTA and CDR2 FQGNSA. With 10 bases removed from V and 1 base from J, the gap between germline ends came to 10 bases. The CDR3 runs 12 residues. In DNA form, the CDR3 reads TGTGCCACCTTGAGAAATAACTATGGCTACACCTTC. This translates into CATLRNNYGYTF.

The rearrangement links TRBV11-2 to TRBJ1-6, with a possible D match to TRBD1 (5 bases). The CDR3 loop spans 16 amino acids. V was clipped by 5 bases and J by 2 bases, with 13 bases between them. Germline V gene data show CDR1 as SGHAT and CDR2 as FQNNGV. DNA of the CDR3: TGTGCCAGCAGCCACGGGGGGGGAACCTATAATTCACCCCTCCACTTT. The encoded protein is CASSHGGGTYNSPLHF. The entire variable domain, with the rest obtained from reference TRBV11-2 and TRBJ1-6, is as follows: EAGVAQSPRYKIIEKRQSVAFWCNPISGHATLYWYQQILGQGPKLLIQFQNNGVVDDSQLPKDRFSAERLKGVDSTLKIQPAKLEDSAVYLCASSHGGGTYNSPLHFGNGTRLTVT.

The V and J genes are TRBV6-5 and TRBJ2-7; maybe TRBD2 (6 bases). The V end lost 7 bases, the J end lost 5 bases, and 21 bases lay between the germline ends. Germline V gives CDR1 MNHEY, CDR2 SVGAGI. There are 15 residues in the CDR3. CDR3 in DNA: TGTGCCAGCATCAAGATTCGCGGGGACCCAGACGAGCAGTACTTC. Amino acid sequence: CASIKIRGDPDEQYF.

The chain has TRBV6-5 and TRBJ2-7; TRBD2 is a possible D gene (7 bases). Trimming left V 5 bases short and J 4 bases short, with 15 bases between. Per the germline V gene, CDR1 is MNHEY and CDR2 is SVGAGI. The CDR3 runs 14 residues. CDR3 residues: CASSRGALAYEQYF. The DNA of the CDR3 is TGTGCCAGCAGTCGGGGGGCCTTGGCTTACGAGCAGTACTTC.

The chain carries TRBV4-1 and TRBJ1-2; D may be TRBD1 (5 bases). Trimming took 0 bases from V and 4 from J, leaving 18 bases between them. Germline values: CDR1 MGHRA, CDR2 YSYEKL. The CDR3 runs 17 residues. The CDR3, as DNA: TGCGCCAGCAGCCAAGAGGGGGGGGTTCGTCTCTCCTATGGCTACACCTTC. This translates into CASSQEGGVRLSYGYTF.

Only a few counts were recorded for this clone. V and J are TRBV10-1 and TRBJ1-4, with 9 bases matching TRBD1. This CDR3 comprises 14 residues. Germline V gives CDR1 WNHNN, CDR2 SYGVQD (reference sequence). Germline trimming cut 8 bases from V and 7 bases from J; bases unmatched to any gene: 8. The CDR3 bases are TGCGCCAGCGGACCACAGGGGGCATGTGAAAAACTGTTTTTT. This translates into CASGPQGACEKLFF.

The chain recombines TRBV27 with TRBJ2-7; tentative D call: TRBD2 (5 bases). The CDR3 length is 12 residues. The ends were cut back, 10 bases at V and 5 bases at J, with 15 bases in the middle. From germline, CDR1 is MNHEY and CDR2 SMNVEV (reference sequence). Here the CDR3 reads CATGNAINEQYF. The CDR3 nucleotides are TGTGCCACCGGGAACGCGATTAACGAGCAGTACTTC.

The V call is TRBV7-9, the J call TRBJ2-1, with 8 nucleotides matching TRBD2. The CDR3 loop spans 17 amino acids. Per the germline V gene, CDR1 is SEHNR and CDR2 is FQNEAQ (reference sequence). After removal of 5 bases from V and 6 bases from J, the junction contained 15 bases not matched to a gene. The CDR3 nucleotides read TGTGCCAGCAGCATCTTTGGTCGGGAGGGCCTAGGCAATGAGCAGTTCTTC. Translating it yields CASSIFGREGLGNEQFF.

The genes are TRBV6-6 and TRBJ1-2; D gene unclear. Per germline, CDR1 MNHNY and CDR2 SVGAGI (reference sequence). The CDR3 contains 15 residues. V gave up 5 bases and J gave up 3 bases, with 16 bases separating them. For the CDR3, the DNA is TGTGCCAGCAGTCACCGACCTCGGAGGGACTATGGCTACACCTTC. Protein sequence: CASSHRPRRDYGYTF.

As to this clone: At one boundary the junction diverges from the germline segment, which might be a read error. This rearrangement joins TRBV30 to TRBJ2-1; 8 bases align to TRBD2. CDR1 GTSNPN and CDR2 SVGIG come from the germline V gene (reference sequence). The CDR3 spans 14 residues. The CDR3 sequence is CAWSAGGPYNEQFF. The CDR3 DNA reads as TGTGCCTGGAGTGCGGGGGGGCCCTATAATGAGCAGTTCTTC.